The 10 T cell receptor beta chains given below trace back to one sample, sequenced in a study of T-cell memory formation after mild COVID-19 (dated by TCRdb to the early 2020s). Library construction relied on 5' RACE. Sequencing used an Illumina NovaSeq 6000. TCRdb handled the public reads itself, with Q25 trimming in fastp and clone calling in MiXCR, and kept productive beta chains. CDR3 protein duplicates are merged, each entry listing the most common genes and DNA. In this sample the table shows 350,000 or so distinct CDR3 sequences, 21% of which occur a single time. In total, the top ten clones hold under 15% of the sample. Sample: PBMCs or a T cell subset sorted from them (not recorded which). All receptors come from an adult woman who had mild COVID-19 (a few samples of this study predate the infection). The sample titles of this study are shuffled in the database, so cell type and time point are left out; the donor was told from shared clones.

V gene TRBV20-1 combines with J gene TRBJ2-6; TRBD1 is a possible D gene (5 bases). V was trimmed by 5 bases and J by 2 bases, leaving 7 bases between them. Per the germline V gene, CDR1 is DFQATT and CDR2 is SNEGSKA (reference sequence). The CDR3 length is 13 residues. The CDR3: CSAWGAGANVLTF. The CDR3 DNA sequence: TGCAGTGCTTGGGGCGCTGGGGCCAACGTCCTGACTTTC.

In its sample, this clonotype was seen a few times. The gene calls are TRBV7-2 and TRBJ2-3, with TRBD1 matching over 7 bases. J was trimmed by 0 bases and V by 5 bases; bases with no gene match: 5. Germline CDR1 and CDR2: SGHTA and FQGNSA. CDR3 length: 15 amino acids. CDR3 region: CASSIGGLSTDTQYF. CDR3 coding DNA: TGTGCCAGCAGCATAGGGGGCTTGAGCACAGATACGCAGTATTTT.

In this sample, this clonotype turned up many times. This chain links TRBV5-1 with TRBJ2-1, with TRBD2 identical over 7 bases. The V gene's germline CDR1 is SGHRS and CDR2 YFSETQ. V gave up 4 bases and J gave up 7 bases; unmatched junction bases: 5. This CDR3 is 13 amino acids long. CDR3 nucleotides: TGCGCCAGCAGCATCCTCGGGGGGAATGAGCAGTTCTTC. As protein: CASSILGGNEQFF.

Only a few counts were recorded for this clonotype. The chain joins TRBV2 to TRBJ2-3; 9 bases fit TRBD1. The trim removed 2 bases at V and 3 bases at J, leaving 9 bases unmatched. Germline V lookup: CDR1 SNHLY, CDR2 FYNNEI. The CDR3 runs to 17 residues. Here the CDR3 reads CASSEMVQGARTDTQYF. The CDR3 DNA follows: TGTGCCAGCAGTGAAATGGTACAGGGGGCCAGAACAGATACGCAGTATTTT.

This clonotype was found a few times. The chain is built from TRBV6-2 or TRBV6-3 and TRBJ2-5; D might be TRBD1 (5 bases). V lost 1 base and J 7 bases, leaving 7 bases between the germline ends. The CDR3 has 12 amino acids. CDR1 and CDR2 (germline): MNHEY, SVGEGT. The CDR3 sequence: CASSYYQGTQYF. CDR3 in DNA: TGTGCCAGCAGTTACTACCAGGGGACCCAGTACTTC.

This clonotype was seen only a few times. This chain joins TRBV7-6 and TRBJ2-5; 8 bases fit TRBD1. CDR1 and CDR2 from the germline V gene are SGHVS and FNYEAQ. The CDR3 spans 13 residues. Unmatched junction bases numbered 2, after V lost 3 bases and J lost 5 bases. In DNA form, the CDR3 reads TGTGCCAGCAGCTTTACAGGGGGGGAGACCCAGTACTTC. Its protein is CASSFTGGETQYF.

The chain couples TRBV5-1 to TRBJ2-2; tentatively, D is TRBD2 (5 bases). The V gene's germline CDR1 is SGHRS and CDR2 YFSETQ. The CDR3 is 16 residues long. V was pared by 2 bases and J by 0 bases, with 11 bases between. CDR3 protein: CASSFGSGANTGELFF. The CDR3 coding sequence is TGCGCCAGCAGCTTCGGCAGCGGTGCGAACACCGGGGAGCTGTTTTTT. The variable domain in full, completed from reference TRBV5-1 and TRBJ2-2, reads KAGVTQTPRYLIKTRGQQVTLSCSPISGHRSVSWYQQTPGQGLQFLFEYFSETQRNKGNFPGRFSGRQFSNSRSEMNVSTLELGDSALYLCASSFGSGANTGELFFGEGSRLTVL.

This clonotype occurred a few times. This sequence joins TRBV27 and TRBJ2-1; 9 bases map to TRBD1. Germline lookup yields CDR1 MNHEY and CDR2 SMNVEV (reference sequence). The CDR3 consists of 20 residues. J lost 7 bases, V lost 0 bases, and 19 bases had no gene match. CDR3: CASSLSWDRDPLADFNEQFF. As DNA, the CDR3 is TGTGCCAGCAGTTTATCTTGGGACAGGGATCCTCTAGCGGACTTTAATGAGCAGTTCTTC.

V usage is TRBV5-1 and J usage is TRBJ2-1, with 10 bases fitting TRBD1. The CDR3 is 15 amino acids. Germline assignment: CDR1 SGHRS and CDR2 YFSETQ. V dropped 4 bases and J dropped 8; count of bases not matched to a gene: 9. The CDR3, as DNA: TGCGCCAGCAGCCCGACAGGGGGCGGGATGTATGAGCAGTTCTTC. It translates to CASSPTGGGMYEQFF. The full variable domain, rest sourced from reference TRBV5-1 and TRBJ2-1, is KAGVTQTPRYLIKTRGQQVTLSCSPISGHRSVSWYQQTPGQGLQFLFEYFSETQRNKGNFPGRFSGRQFSNSRSEMNVSTLELGDSALYLCASSPTGGGMYEQFFGPGTRLTVL.

This chain uses TRBV6-5 with TRBJ1-5; a weak D match, TRBD1 (6 bases). CDR1 and CDR2 from the germline V gene are MNHEY and SVGAGI. Trimming cost V 6 bases and J 0 bases, with 12 bases left between them. This CDR3 has 15 residues. The CDR3 DNA follows: TGTGCCAGCAGGCGGGACAAAAATAGCAATCAGCCCCAGCATTTT. This translates into CASRRDKNSNQPQHF.